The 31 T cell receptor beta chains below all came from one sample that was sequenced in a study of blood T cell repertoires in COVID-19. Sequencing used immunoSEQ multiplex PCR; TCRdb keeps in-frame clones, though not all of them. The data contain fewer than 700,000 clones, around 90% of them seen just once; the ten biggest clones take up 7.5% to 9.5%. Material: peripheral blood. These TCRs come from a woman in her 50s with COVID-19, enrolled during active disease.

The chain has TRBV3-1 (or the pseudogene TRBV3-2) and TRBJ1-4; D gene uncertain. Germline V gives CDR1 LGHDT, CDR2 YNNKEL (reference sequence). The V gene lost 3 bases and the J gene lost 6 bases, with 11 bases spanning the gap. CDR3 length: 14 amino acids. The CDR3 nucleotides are TGTGCCAGCAGCCATGGCGGGAGGGATGAAAAACTGTTTTTT. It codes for CASSHGGRDEKLFF.

In nucleotides, the CDR3 is TGCGCCAGCAGCCAAGATTGGGCCTCCTACGAGCAGTACTTC. Protein: CASSQDWASYEQYF. The rearrangement uses TRBV4-1 and TRBJ2-7, with D hard to call. Per the germline V gene, CDR1 is MGHRA and CDR2 is YSYEKL. This CDR3 has 14 amino acids. Trimming pared 0 bases from V and 0 bases from J, leaving 6 bases between.

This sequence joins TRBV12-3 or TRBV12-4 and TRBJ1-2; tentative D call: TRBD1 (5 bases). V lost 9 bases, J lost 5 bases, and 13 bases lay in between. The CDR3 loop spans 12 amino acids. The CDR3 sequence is CASTVGGYGYTF. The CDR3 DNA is TGTGCCAGTACCGTTGGGGGGTATGGCTACACCTTC.

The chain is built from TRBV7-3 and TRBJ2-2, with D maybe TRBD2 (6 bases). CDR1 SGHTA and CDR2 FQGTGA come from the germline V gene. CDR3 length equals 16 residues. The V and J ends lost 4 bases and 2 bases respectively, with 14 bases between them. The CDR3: CASSSVRRGNTGELFF. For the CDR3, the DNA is TGTGCCAGCAGCTCCGTACGGCGGGGTAACACCGGGGAGCTGTTTTTT.

The CDR3 sequence is CASSFEGNIQYF. The CDR3 DNA reads TGTGCCAGCAGTTTTGAGGGAAACATTCAGTACTTC. The gene calls are TRBV12-3 or TRBV12-4 and TRBJ2-4; TRBD2 might be the D (5 bases). This CDR3 contains 12 residues. V shed 3 bases and J shed 6 bases, with 6 bases lying between them.

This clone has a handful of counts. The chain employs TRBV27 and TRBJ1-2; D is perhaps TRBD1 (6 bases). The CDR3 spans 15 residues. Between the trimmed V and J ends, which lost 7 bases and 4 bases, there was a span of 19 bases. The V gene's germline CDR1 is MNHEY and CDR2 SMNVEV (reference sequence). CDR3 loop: CASIRSPGDIYGYTF. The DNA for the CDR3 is TGTGCCAGCATTCGTTCCCCAGGGGATATCTATGGCTACACCTTC.

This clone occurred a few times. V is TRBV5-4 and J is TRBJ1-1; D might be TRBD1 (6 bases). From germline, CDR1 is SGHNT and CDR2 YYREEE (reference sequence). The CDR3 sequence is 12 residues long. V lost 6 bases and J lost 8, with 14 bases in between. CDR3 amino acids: CASTLGQSEAFF. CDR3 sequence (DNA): TGTGCCAGCACTCTTGGACAGAGCGAAGCTTTCTTT. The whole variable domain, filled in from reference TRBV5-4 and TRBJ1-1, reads ETGVTQSPTHLIKTRGQQVTLRCSSQSGHNTVSWYQQALGQGPQFIFQYYREEENGRGNFPPRFSGLQFPNYSSELNVNALELDDSALYLCASTLGQSEAFFGQGTRLTVV.

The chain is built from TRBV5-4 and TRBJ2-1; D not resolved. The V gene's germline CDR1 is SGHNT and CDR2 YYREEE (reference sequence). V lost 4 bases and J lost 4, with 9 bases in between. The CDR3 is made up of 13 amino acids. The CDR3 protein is CASSAPLYNEQFF. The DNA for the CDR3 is TGTGCCAGCAGCGCCCCGCTATACAATGAGCAGTTCTTC.

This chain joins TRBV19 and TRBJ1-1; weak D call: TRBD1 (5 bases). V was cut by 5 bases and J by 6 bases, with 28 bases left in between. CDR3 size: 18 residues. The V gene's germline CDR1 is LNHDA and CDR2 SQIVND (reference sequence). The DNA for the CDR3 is TGTGCCAGTAGTCCCGCAGCCTGGAGCTTCTGGACACGGGCTGAAGCTTTCTTT. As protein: CASSPAAWSFWTRAEAFF.

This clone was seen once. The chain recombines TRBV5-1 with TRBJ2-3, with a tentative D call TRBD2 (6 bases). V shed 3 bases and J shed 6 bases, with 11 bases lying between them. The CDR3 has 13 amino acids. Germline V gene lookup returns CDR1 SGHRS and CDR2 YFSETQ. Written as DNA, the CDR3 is TGCGCCAGCAGCTCGGGTGGGAGGGATACGCAGTATTTT. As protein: CASSSGGRDTQYF.

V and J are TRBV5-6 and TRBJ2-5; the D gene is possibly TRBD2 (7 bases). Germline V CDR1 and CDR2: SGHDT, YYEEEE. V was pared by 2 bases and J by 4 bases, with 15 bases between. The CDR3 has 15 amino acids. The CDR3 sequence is CASSFDQGRAETQYF. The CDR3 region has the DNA TGTGCCAGCAGCTTCGATCAGGGGAGGGCAGAGACCCAGTACTTC.

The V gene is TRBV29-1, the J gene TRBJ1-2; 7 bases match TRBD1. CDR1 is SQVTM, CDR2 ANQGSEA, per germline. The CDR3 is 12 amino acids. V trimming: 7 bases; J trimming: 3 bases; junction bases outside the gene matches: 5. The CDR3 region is CSGRDSYYGYTF. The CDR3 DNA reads TGCAGCGGTCGGGACAGTTACTATGGCTACACCTTC.

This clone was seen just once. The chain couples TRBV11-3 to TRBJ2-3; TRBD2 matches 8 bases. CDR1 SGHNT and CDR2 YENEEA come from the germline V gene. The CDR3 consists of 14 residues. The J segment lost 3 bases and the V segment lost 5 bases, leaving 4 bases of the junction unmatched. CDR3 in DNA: TGTGCCAGCAGCCCGGGGGGGCCGACAGATACGCAGTATTTT. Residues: CASSPGGPTDTQYF.

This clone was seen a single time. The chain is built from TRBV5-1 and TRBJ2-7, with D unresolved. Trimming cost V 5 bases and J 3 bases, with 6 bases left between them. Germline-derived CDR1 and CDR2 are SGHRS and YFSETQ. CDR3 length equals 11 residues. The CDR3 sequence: CASRLDYEQYF. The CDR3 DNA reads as TGCGCCAGCAGGCTAGACTACGAGCAGTACTTC.

The CDR3, as DNA: TGTGCCAGCAGTGAGTCGACATCAAACACAGATACGCAGTATTTT. This sequence encodes CASSESTSNTDTQYF. The chain has TRBV6-4 and TRBJ2-3; D is unresolved. CDR1 is MRHNA, CDR2 SNTAGT, per germline. CDR3 length: 15 amino acids. Trimming left V 3 bases short and J 2 bases short, with 12 bases between.

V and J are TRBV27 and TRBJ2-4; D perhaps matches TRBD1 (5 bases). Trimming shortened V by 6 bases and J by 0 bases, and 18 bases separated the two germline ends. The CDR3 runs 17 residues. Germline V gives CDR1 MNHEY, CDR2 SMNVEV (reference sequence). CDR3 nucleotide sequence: TGTGCCAGCAGCCCAAGGCCCCCAGGGTCAGCCAAAAACATTCAGTACTTC. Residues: CASSPRPPGSAKNIQYF.

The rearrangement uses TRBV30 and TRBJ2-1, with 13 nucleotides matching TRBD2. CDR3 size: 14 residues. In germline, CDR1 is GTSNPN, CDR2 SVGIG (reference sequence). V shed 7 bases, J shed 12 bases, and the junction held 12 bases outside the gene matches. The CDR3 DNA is TGTGCCTCCTCCGCCCTGACTAGCGGGGGGTTGCAGTTCTTC. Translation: CASSALTSGGLQFF.

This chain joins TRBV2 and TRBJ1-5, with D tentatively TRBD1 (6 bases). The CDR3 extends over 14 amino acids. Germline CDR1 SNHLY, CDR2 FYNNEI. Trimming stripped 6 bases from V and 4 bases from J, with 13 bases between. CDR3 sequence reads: CASRRGGTNQPQHF. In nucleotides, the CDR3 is TGTGCCAGCAGAAGGGGGGGAACTAATCAGCCCCAGCATTTT.

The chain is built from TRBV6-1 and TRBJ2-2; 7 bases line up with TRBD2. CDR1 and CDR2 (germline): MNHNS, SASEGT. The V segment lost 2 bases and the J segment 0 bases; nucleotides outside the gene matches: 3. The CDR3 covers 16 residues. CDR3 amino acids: CASSERGVANTGELFF. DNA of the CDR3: TGTGCCAGCAGTGAACGGGGGGTCGCGAACACCGGGGAGCTGTTTTTT.

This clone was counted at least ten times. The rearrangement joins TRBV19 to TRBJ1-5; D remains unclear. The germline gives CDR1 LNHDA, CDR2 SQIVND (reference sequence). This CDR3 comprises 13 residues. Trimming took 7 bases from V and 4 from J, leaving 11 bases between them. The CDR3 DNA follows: TGTGCCAGTACCTCGACACAGAATCAGCCCCAGCATTTT. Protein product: CASTSTQNQPQHF.

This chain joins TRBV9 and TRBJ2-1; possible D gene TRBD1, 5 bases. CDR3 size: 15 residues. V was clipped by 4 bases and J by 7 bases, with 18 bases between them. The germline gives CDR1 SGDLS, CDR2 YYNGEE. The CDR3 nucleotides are TGTGCCAGCAGCCCTAGACAGACCCTAGGAAATGAGCAGTTCTTC. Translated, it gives CASSPRQTLGNEQFF.

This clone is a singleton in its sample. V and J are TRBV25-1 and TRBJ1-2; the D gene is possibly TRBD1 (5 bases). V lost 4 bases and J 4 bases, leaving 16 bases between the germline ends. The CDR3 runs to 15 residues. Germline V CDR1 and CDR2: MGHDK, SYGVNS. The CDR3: CASSGNGGSIYGYTF. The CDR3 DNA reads TGTGCCAGCAGTGGAAACGGGGGGAGCATCTATGGCTACACCTTC.

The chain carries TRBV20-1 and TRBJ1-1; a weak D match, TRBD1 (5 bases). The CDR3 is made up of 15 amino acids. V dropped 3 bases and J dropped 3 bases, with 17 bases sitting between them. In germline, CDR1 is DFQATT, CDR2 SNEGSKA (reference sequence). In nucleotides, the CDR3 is TGCAGTGCTAGTCGGGATGCGGGACGGTACACTGAAGCTTTCTTT. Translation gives CSASRDAGRYTEAFF.

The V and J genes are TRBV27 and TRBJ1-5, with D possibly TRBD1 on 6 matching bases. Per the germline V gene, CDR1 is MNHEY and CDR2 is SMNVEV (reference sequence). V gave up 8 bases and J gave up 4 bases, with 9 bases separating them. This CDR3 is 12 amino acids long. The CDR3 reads CASGRGNQPQHF. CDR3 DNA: TGTGCCAGCGGGAGGGGGAATCAGCCCCAGCATTTT.

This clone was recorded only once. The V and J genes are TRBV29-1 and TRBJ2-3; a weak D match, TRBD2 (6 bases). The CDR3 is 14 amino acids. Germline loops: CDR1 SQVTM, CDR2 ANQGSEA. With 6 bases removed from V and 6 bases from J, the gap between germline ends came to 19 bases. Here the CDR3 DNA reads TGCAGCGTCGCAAGGGGCGGGACCCCCGATACGCAGTATTTT. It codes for CSVARGGTPDTQYF.

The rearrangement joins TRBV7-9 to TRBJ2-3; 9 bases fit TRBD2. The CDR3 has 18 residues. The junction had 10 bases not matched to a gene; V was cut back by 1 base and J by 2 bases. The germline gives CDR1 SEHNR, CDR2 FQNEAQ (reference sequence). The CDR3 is CASSLVPRAGGITDTQYF. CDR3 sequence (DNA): TGTGCCAGCAGCTTAGTCCCACGGGCGGGGGGGATCACAGATACGCAGTATTTT.

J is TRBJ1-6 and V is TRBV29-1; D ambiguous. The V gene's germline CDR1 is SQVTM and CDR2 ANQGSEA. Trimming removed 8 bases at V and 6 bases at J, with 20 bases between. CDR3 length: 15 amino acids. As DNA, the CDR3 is TGCAGCCCCCTAACTCGAGGAGACCTTAATTCACCCCTCCACTTT. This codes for CSPLTRGDLNSPLHF. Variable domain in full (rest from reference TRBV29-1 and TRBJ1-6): SAVISQKPSRDICQRGTSLTIQCQVDSQVTMMFWYRQQPGQSLTLIATANQGSEATYESGFVIDKFPISRPNLTFSTLTVSNMSPEDSSIYLCSPLTRGDLNSPLHFGNGTRLTVT.

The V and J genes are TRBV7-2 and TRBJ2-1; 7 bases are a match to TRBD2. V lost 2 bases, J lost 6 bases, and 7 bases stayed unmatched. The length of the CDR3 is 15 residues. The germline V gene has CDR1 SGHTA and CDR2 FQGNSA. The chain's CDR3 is CASSLWGGGTNEQFF. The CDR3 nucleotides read TGTGCCAGCAGCTTATGGGGGGGAGGGACCAATGAGCAGTTCTTC.

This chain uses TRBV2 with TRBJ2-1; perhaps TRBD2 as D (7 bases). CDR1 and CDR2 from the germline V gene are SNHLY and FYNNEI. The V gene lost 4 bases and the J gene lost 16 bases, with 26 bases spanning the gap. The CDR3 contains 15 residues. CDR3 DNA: TGTGCCAGCAGTGGGGGCGGGGGCCCCCCCCTTTCTTCTTTCTTC. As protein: CASSGGGGPPLSSFF.

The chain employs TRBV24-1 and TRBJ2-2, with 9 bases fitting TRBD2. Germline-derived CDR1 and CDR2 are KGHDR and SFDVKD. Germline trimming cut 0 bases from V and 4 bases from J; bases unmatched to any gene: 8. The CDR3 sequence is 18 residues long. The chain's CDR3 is CATSDLWGSGGPTGELFF. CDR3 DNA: TGTGCCACCAGTGATTTGTGGGGTAGCGGGGGCCCCACCGGGGAGCTGTTTTTT.

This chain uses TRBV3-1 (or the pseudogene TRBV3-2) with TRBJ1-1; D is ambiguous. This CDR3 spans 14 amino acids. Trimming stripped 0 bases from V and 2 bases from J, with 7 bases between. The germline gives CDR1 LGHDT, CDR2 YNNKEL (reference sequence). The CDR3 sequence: CASSQDRYNTEAFF. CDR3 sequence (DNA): TGTGCCAGCAGCCAAGACAGATACAACACTGAAGCTTTCTTT.